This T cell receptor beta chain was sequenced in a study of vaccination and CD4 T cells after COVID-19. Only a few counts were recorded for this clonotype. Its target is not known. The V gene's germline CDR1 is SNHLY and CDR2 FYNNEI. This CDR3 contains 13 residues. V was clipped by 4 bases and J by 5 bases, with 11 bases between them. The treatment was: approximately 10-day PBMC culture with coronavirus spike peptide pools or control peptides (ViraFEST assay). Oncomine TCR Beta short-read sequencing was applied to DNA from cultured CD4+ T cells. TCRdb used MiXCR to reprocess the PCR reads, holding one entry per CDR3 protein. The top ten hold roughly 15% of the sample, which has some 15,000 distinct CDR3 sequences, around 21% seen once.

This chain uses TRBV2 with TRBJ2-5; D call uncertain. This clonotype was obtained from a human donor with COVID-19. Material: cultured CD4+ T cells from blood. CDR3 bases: TGTGCCAGCAGTGTTTACAGTCAGGAGACCCAGTACTTC. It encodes CASSVYSQETQYF. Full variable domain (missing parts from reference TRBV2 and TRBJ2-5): EPEVTQTPSHQVTQMGQEVILRCVPISNHLYFYWYRQILGQKVEFLVSFYNNEISEKSEIFDDQFSVERPDGSNFTLKIRSTKLEDSAMYFCASSVYSQETQYFGPGTRLLVL.